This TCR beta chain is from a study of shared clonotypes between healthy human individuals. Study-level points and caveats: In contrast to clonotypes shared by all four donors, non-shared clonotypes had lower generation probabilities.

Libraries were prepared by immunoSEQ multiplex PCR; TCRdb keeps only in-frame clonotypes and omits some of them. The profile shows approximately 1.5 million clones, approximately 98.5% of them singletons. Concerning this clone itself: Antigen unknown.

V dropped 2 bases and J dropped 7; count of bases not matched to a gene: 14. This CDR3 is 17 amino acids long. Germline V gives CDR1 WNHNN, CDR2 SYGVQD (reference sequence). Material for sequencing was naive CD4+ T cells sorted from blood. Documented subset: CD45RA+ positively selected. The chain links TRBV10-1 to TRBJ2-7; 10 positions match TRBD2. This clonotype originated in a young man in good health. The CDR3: CASSEIGSGRINSEQYF. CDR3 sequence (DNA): TGCGCCAGCAGTGAGATCGGTAGCGGGAGGATAAATTCGGAGCAGTACTTC.